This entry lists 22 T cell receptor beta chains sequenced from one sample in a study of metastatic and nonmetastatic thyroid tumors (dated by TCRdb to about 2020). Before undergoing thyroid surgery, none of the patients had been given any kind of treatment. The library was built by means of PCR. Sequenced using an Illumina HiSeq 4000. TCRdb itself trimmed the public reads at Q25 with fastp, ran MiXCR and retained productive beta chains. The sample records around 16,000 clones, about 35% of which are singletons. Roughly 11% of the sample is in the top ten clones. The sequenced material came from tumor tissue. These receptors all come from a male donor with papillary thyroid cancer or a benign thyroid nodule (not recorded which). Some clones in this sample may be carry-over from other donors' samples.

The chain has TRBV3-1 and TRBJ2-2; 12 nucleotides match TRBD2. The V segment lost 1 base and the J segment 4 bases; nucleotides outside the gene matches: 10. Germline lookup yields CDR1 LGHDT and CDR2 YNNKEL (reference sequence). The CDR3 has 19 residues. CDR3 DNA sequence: TGTGCCAGCAGCCAAGTAGGTCTAGCGGGGGGGGCGACCACCGGGGAGCTGTTTTTT. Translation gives CASSQVGLAGGATTGELFF.

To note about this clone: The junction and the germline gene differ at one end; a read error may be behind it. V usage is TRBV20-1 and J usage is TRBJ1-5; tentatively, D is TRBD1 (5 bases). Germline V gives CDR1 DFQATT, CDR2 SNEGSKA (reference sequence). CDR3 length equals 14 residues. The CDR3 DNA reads TGCAGTGCAAACGACTGGGGCTGGGATCAGCCCCAGAATTTT. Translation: CSANDWGWDQPQNF.

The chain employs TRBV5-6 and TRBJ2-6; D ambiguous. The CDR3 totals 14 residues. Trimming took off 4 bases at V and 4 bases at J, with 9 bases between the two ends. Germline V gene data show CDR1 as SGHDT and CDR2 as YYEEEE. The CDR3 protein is CASSATPGANVLTF. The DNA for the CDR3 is TGTGCCAGCAGCGCAACGCCCGGGGCCAACGTCCTGACTTTC.

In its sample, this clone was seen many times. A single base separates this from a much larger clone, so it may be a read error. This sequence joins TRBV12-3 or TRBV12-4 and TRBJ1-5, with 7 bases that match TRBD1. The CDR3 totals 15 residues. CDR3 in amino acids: CAGSFGTDSNQPQHF. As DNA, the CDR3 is TGTGCCGGCAGTTTCGGGACAGATAGCAATCAGCCCCAGCATTTT.

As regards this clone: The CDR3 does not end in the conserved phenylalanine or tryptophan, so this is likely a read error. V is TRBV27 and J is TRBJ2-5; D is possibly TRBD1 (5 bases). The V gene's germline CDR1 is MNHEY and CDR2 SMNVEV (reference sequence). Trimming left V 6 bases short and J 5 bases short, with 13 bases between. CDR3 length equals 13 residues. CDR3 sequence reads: CASRQGAWETQYL. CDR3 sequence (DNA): TGTGCCAGCAGACAAGGGGCGTGGGAGACCCAGTACTTA.

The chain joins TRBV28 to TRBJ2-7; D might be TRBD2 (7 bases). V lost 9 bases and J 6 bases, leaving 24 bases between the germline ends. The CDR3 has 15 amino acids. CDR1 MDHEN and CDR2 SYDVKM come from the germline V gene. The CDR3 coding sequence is TGTGCCAGTAAGAACTTCGGGGGGCGCCAAGGCGAGCAGTACTTC. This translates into CASKNFGGRQGEQYF.

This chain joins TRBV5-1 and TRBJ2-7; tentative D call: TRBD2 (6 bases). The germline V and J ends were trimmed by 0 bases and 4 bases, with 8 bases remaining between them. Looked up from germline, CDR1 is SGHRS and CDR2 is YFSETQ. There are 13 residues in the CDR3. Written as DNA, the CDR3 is TGCGCCAGCAGCTTGGATGGGGGGTACGAGCAGTACTTC. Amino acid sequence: CASSLDGGYEQYF.

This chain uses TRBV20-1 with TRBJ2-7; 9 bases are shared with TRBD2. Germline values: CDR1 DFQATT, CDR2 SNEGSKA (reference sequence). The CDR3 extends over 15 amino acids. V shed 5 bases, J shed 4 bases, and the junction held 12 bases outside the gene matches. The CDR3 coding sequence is TGCAGTGCTGGAATTAGCGGGGGCGATAGGTACGAGCAGTACTTC. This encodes CSAGISGGDRYEQYF.

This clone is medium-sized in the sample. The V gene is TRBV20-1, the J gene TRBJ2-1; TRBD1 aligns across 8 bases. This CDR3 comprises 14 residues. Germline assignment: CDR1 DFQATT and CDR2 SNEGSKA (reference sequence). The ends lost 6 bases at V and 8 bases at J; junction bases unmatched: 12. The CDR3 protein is CSARPYLDRDEQFF. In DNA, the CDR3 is TGCAGTGCCCGACCTTACTTGGACAGGGATGAGCAGTTCTTC.

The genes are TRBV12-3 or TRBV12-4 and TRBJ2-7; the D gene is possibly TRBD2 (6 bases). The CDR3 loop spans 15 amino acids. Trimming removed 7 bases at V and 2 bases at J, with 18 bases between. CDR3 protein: CASIPWGVGTYEQYF. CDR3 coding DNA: TGTGCCAGCATTCCCTGGGGGGTGGGAACCTACGAGCAGTACTTC.

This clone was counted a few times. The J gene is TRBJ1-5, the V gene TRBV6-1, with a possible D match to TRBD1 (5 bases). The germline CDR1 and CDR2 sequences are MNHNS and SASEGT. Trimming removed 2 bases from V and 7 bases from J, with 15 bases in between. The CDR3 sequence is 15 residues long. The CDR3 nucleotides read TGTGCCAGCAGTGAAAATCAGTTAGCAGGGCAGCCCCAGCATTTT. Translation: CASSENQLAGQPQHF.

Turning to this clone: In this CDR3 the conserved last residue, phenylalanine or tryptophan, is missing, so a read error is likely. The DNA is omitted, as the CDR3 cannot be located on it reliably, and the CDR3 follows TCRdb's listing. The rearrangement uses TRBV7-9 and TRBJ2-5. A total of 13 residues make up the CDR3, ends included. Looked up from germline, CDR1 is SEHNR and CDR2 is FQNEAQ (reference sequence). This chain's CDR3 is CASSLASQVTQDY.

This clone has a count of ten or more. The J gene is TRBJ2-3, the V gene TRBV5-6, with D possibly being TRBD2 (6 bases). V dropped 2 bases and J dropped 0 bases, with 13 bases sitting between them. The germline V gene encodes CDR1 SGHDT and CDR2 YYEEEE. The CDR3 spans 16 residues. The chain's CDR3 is CASSFWGVTSTDTQYF. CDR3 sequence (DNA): TGTGCCAGCAGCTTTTGGGGGGTCACTAGCACAGATACGCAGTATTTT.

CDR3 nucleotide sequence: TGTGCCAGCAGCTTGGGGAACACCGGGGAGCTGTTTTTT. This translates into CASSLGNTGELFF. The gene calls are TRBV5-4 and TRBJ2-2; D gene unclear. Germline-derived CDR1 and CDR2 are SGHNT and YYREEE (reference sequence). This CDR3 is built from 13 residues. V dropped 0 bases and J dropped 1 base, with 1 base sitting between them.

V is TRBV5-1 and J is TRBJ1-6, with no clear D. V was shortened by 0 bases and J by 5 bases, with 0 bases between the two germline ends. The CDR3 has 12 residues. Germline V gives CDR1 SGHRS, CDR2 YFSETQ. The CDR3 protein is CASSLDNSPLHF. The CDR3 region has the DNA TGCGCCAGCAGCTTGGATAATTCACCCCTCCACTTT.

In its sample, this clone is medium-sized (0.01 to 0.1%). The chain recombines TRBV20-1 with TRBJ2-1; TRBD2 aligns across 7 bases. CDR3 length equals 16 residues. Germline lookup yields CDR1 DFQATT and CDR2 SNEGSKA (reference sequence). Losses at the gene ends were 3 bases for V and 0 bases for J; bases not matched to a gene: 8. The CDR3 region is CSARAWGGSSYNEQFF. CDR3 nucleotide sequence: TGCAGTGCTAGGGCCTGGGGAGGGAGCTCCTACAATGAGCAGTTCTTC.

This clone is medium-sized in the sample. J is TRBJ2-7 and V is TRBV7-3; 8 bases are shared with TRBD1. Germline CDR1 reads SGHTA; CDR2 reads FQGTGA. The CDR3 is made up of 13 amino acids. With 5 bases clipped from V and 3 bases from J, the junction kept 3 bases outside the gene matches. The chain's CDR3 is CASSRGQDYEQYF. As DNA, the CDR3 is TGTGCCAGCAGCCGGGGACAGGACTACGAGCAGTACTTC.

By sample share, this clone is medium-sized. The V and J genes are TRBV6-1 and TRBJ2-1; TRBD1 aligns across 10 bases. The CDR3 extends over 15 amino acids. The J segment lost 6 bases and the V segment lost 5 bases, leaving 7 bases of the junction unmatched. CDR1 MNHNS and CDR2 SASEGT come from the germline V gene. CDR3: CASSRDRGQGNEQFF. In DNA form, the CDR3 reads TGTGCCAGCAGTCGCGACAGGGGGCAAGGCAATGAGCAGTTCTTC.

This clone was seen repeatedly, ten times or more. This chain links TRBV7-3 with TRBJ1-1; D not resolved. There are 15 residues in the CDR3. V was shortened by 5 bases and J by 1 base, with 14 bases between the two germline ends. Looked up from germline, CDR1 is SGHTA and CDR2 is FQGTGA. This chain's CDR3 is CASSNDSGWNTEAFF. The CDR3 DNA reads TGTGCCAGCAGCAATGATAGCGGGTGGAACACTGAAGCTTTCTTT.

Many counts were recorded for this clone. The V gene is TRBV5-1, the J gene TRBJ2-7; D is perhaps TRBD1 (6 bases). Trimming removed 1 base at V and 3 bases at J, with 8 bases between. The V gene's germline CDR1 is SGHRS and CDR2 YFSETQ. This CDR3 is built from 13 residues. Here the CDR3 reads CASSLRTDYEQYF. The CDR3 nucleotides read TGCGCCAGCAGCTTGCGGACAGACTACGAGCAGTACTTC.

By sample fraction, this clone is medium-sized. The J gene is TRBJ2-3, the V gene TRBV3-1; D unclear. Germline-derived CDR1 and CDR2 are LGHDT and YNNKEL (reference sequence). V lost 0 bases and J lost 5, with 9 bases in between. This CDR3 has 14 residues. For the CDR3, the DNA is TGTGCCAGCAGCCAAGACGTCATAAGAGATACGCAGTATTTT. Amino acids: CASSQDVIRDTQYF.

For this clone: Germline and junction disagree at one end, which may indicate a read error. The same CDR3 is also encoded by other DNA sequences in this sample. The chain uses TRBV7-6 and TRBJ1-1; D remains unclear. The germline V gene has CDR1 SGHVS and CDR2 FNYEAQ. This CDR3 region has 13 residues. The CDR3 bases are TGTGCCAGCAGCTTGACTGGGAGCGCTGAAGCATTCTTT. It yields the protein CASSLTGSAEAFF.